These T cell receptor beta chains were read from a single sample in a study of blood T cell repertoires in COVID-19. The protocol was immunoSEQ multiplex PCR, while the TCRdb copy is restricted to in-frame clones and leaves out a portion. This repertoire shows around 250,000 clones, about 83% found once; its top ten account for around 6%. Material for sequencing was peripheral blood. These receptors were collected from a woman aged 80 or over with COVID-19, enrolled during active disease. Each CDR3 is given with its conserved first and last residue. A D gene is named only where the DNA matches it firmly. Size is omitted from some rows. Given values are once, few, many or a class for expanded clones.

j_gene	v_gene	abundance	d_gene	len	CDR3aa	CDR3nt
TRBJ1-5	TRBV27	NA	TRBD1	14	CASRPSGGGQPQHF	TGTGCCAGCAGACCATCAGGGGGCGGTCAGCCCCAGCATTTT
TRBJ2-2	TRBV5-1	NA	TRBD1	16	CTSSLGTGGIAGELFF	TGCACCAGCAGCCTGGGGACAGGGGGAATCGCCGGGGAGCTGTTTTTT
TRBJ2-5	TRBV5-1	NA	TRBD2	15	CASSSGGGVLGTQYF	TGCGCCAGCAGCTCGGGAGGCGGGGTCCTTGGGACCCAGTACTTC
TRBJ2-3	TRBV7-2	NA	TRBD2	16	CASSRTSGGATGTQYF	TGTGCCAGCAGTCGTACTAGCGGGGGGGCTACTGGGACGCAGTATTTT
TRBJ1-6	TRBV28	NA	NA	14	CASSPGSRDSPLHF	TGTGCCAGCAGTCCGGGGAGTCGGGATTCACCCCTCCACTTT
TRBJ1-4	TRBV5-1	NA	NA	17	CASSLGESSATNEKLFF	TGCGCCAGCAGCTTGGGTGAGAGTTCTGCAACTAATGAAAAACTGTTTTTT
TRBJ1-6	TRBV6-4	NA	TRBD1	15	CASSEFRTGNSPLHF	TGTGCCAGCAGTGAGTTTCGGACAGGGAATTCACCCCTCCACTTT
TRBJ2-5	TRBV7-2	NA	NA	14	CASSPPPVTETQYF	TGTGCCAGCAGCCCCCCCCCGGTTACAGAGACCCAGTACTTC
TRBJ1-6	TRBV4-2	NA	NA	15	CASSEFGSGDSPLHF	TGTGCCAGCAGCGAATTCGGGAGTGGCGATTCACCCCTCCACTTT
TRBJ1-1	TRBV5-1	NA	NA	15	CASSYQGSANTEAFF	TGCGCCAGCAGCTATCAGGGGTCGGCGAACACTGAAGCTTTCTTT
TRBJ1-5	TRBV24-1	NA	NA	16	CATSDGGGVGNQPQHF	TGTGCCACCAGTGATGGTGGGGGGGTAGGCAATCAGCCCCAGCATTTT
TRBJ1-4	TRBV28	NA	TRBD1	14	CASRTTGGYEKLFF	TGTGCCAGCAGGACGACAGGGGGTTACGAAAAACTGTTTTTT
TRBJ1-2	TRBV19	NA	NA	12	CASETAKGGYTF	TGTGCCAGTGAAACAGCTAAAGGTGGCTACACCTTC
TRBJ1-1	TRBV6-2/TRBV6-3	NA	NA	16	CASSYNGGSPSSEAFF	TGTGCCAGCAGTTACAATGGGGGCTCCCCGTCGTCAGAAGCTTTCTTT
TRBJ1-4	TRBV6-5	NA	NA	15	CASRSNYGANEKLFF	TGTGCCAGCAGATCCAACTACGGCGCGAATGAAAAACTGTTTTTT
TRBJ2-3	TRBV7-2	NA	NA	16	CASSLGVTASTDTQYF	TGTGCCAGCAGCTTAGGAGTGACTGCTAGCACAGATACGCAGTATTTT
TRBJ1-2	TRBV3-1/TRBV3-2	NA	TRBD1	13	CASSEGQTGSYTF	TGTGCCAGCAGCGAGGGACAGACCGGGAGCTACACCTTC
TRBJ2-7	TRBV6-5	NA	TRBD1	14	CASSNRDSTYEQYF	TGTGCCAGCAGTAATAGGGACAGTACCTACGAGCAGTACTTC
TRBJ2-1	TRBV18	NA	TRBD1	14	CASSPRDRGNEQFF	TGTGCCAGCTCCCCTCGGGACAGGGGGAATGAGCAGTTCTTC
TRBJ1-4	TRBV13	NA	TRBD1	15	CASSLAGTVNEKLFF	TGTGCCAGCAGCTTAGCAGGGACAGTAAATGAAAAACTGTTTTTT
TRBJ2-2	TRBV10-1	NA	NA	13	CASSGAVTGELFF	TGCGCCAGCAGCGGAGCGGTCACCGGGGAGCTGTTTTTT
TRBJ2-5	TRBV3-1/TRBV3-2	NA	TRBD2	16	CASSQPAGGREETQYF	TGTGCCAGCAGCCAACCAGCGGGGGGGCGAGAAGAGACCCAGTACTTC
TRBJ1-4	TRBV6-5	NA	NA	15	CASSPRQEPNEKLFF	TGTGCCAGCAGTCCCAGACAGGAACCTAATGAAAAACTGTTTTTT
TRBJ1-5	TRBV10-3	NA	NA	14	CAISEQAGYQPQHF	TGTGCCATCAGTGAACAGGCCGGATATCAGCCCCAGCATTTT
TRBJ2-7	TRBV30	NA	NA	11	CAWSGGREQYF	TGTGCCTGGAGTGGGGGGCGCGAGCAGTACTTC
TRBJ2-1	TRBV24-1	NA	NA	16	CATSGADSSSYNEQFF	TGTGCCACCAGTGGCGCGGACAGCAGTTCCTACAATGAGCAGTTCTTC
TRBJ1-2	TRBV7-9	NA	NA	15	CASSRGDISDYGYTF	TGTGCCAGCAGCCGTGGGGACATATCGGACTATGGCTACACCTTC
TRBJ1-4	TRBV18	NA	NA	15	CASFREAGANEKLFF	TGTGCCAGCTTTCGAGAGGCAGGGGCAAATGAAAAACTGTTTTTT
TRBJ1-2	TRBV3-1/TRBV3-2	once	NA	15	CASSQDSLGGNGYTF	TGTGCCAGCAGCCAAGATAGTCTGGGCGGGAATGGCTACACCTTC
TRBJ1-1	TRBV6-5	NA	NA	13	CASTRDWNTEAFF	TGTGCCAGCACCCGGGACTGGAACACTGAAGCTTTCTTT
TRBJ2-1	TRBV14	NA	NA	15	CASSQGRGVLHEQFF	TGTGCCAGCAGCCAGGGGAGGGGGGTCCTCCATGAGCAGTTCTTC
TRBJ2-5	TRBV9	NA	NA	15	CASSVVSAVGETQYF	TGTGCCAGCAGCGTAGTTAGCGCGGTGGGTGAGACCCAGTACTTC
TRBJ2-1	TRBV7-2	NA	NA	15	CASSLGSLADNEQFF	TGTGCCAGCAGCTTAGGTTCCCTAGCTGACAATGAGCAGTTCTTC
TRBJ1-2	TRBV4-3	NA	TRBD1	15	CASSQGGQGTYGYTF	TGCGCCAGCAGCCAAGGGGGACAGGGGACCTATGGCTACACCTTC
TRBJ2-1	TRBV4-3	NA	TRBD2	15	CASRPTSGGAHEQFF	TGCGCCAGCAGACCCACTAGCGGGGGGGCCCATGAGCAGTTCTTC
TRBJ2-5	TRBV28	NA	TRBD1	14	CASKEGGNQETQYF	TGTGCCAGCAAGGAAGGGGGCAACCAAGAGACCCAGTACTTC
TRBJ2-3	TRBV5-1	NA	NA	15	CASSLTVSHTDTQYF	TGCGCCAGCAGCTTGACCGTAAGCCACACAGATACGCAGTATTTT
TRBJ1-2	TRBV5-4	few	TRBD1	13	CASSGDRVAGYTF	TGTGCCAGCAGCGGGGACAGGGTGGCCGGCTACACCTTC
TRBJ2-3	TRBV4-2	once	TRBD1	17	CASSQGDRLGSSDTQYF	TGTGCCAGCAGCCAAGGGGACAGACTGGGGTCGTCAGATACGCAGTATTTT
TRBJ1-2	TRBV28	few	TRBD1	13	CASARQGNYGYTF	TGTGCCAGCGCCCGACAGGGGAACTATGGCTACACCTTC
TRBJ1-3	TRBV7-9	NA	TRBD1	14	CASSGQGAGNTIYF	TGTGCCAGCAGCGGGCAGGGGGCTGGAAACACCATATATTTT
TRBJ1-6	TRBV5-5	NA	NA	14	CASSPQVYNSPLHF	TGTGCCAGCAGCCCACAGGTCTATAATTCACCCCTCCACTTT
TRBJ1-6	TRBV6-5	NA	TRBD1	14	CASNSRGHNSPLHF	TGTGCCAGCAACAGCAGGGGGCACAATTCACCCCTCCACTTT
TRBJ1-1	TRBV27	NA	NA	17	CASRNGGAKGPNTEAFF	TGTGCCAGCCGCAATGGGGGGGCTAAGGGCCCAAACACTGAAGCTTTCTTT
TRBJ1-1	TRBV6-4	NA	TRBD1	14	CASSRQGWDTEAFF	TGTGCCAGCAGTAGACAGGGTTGGGACACTGAAGCTTTCTTT
TRBJ1-6	TRBV30	few	TRBD1	13	CAWRGQGEGTLHF	TGTGCCTGGAGGGGACAGGGGGAGGGAACCCTCCACTTT
TRBJ1-2	TRBV10-3	NA	NA	13	CAISEPGNYGYTF	TGTGCCATCAGTGAGCCGGGGAACTATGGCTACACCTTC
TRBJ1-2	TRBV7-9	NA	TRBD1	15	CASSLGQGEIDGYTF	TGTGCCAGCAGCCTGGGACAGGGTGAAATTGATGGCTACACCTTC
TRBJ1-1	TRBV20-1	NA	NA	11	CSARWGHQAFF	TGCAGTGCTAGATGGGGGCATCAGGCTTTCTTT
TRBJ1-5	TRBV7-9	NA	NA	12	CASSNQAQPQHF	TGTGCCAGCAGTAACCAGGCTCAGCCCCAGCATTTT